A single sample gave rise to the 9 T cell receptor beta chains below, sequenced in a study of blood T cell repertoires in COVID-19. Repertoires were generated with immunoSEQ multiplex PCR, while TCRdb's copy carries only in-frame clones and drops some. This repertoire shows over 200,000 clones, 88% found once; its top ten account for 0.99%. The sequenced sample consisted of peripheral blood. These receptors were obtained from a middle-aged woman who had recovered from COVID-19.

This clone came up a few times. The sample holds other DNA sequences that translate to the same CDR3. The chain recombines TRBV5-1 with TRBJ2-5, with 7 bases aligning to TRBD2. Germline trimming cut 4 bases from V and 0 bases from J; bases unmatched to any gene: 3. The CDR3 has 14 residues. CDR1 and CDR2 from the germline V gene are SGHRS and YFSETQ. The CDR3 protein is CASSPGLDQETQYF. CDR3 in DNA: TGCGCCAGCAGCCCAGGACTAGACCAAGAGACCCAGTACTTC. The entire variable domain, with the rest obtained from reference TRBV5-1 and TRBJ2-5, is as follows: KAGVTQTPRYLIKTRGQQVTLSCSPISGHRSVSWYQQTPGQGLQFLFEYFSETQRNKGNFPGRFSGRQFSNSRSEMNVSTLELGDSALYLCASSPGLDQETQYFGPGTRLLVL.

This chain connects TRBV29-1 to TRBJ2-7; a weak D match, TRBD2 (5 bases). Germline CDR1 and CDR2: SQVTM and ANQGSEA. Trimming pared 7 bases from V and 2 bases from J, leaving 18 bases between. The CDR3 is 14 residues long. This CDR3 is CSAGIQRGPYEQYF. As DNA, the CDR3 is TGCAGCGCGGGGATCCAGCGAGGTCCCTACGAGCAGTACTTC.

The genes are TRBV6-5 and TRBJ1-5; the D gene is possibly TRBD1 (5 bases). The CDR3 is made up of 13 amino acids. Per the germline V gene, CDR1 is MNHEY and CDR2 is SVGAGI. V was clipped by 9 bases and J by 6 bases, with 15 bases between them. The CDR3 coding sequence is TGTGCCAGTTCCGGGGGTACCGGTCAGCCCCAGCATTTT. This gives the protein CASSGGTGQPQHF.

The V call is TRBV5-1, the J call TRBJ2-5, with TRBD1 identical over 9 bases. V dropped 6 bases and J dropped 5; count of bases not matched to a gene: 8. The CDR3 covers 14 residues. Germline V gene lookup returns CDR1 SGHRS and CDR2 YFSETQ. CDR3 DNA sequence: TGCGCCAGCACCTCCGGGACAGGGAGGGAGACCCAGTACTTC. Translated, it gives CASTSGTGRETQYF.

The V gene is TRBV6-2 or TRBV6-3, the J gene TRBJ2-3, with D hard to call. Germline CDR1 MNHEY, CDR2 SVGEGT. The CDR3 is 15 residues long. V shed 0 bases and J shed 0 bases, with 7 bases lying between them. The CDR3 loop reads CASSYSRQSTDTQYF. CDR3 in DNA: TGTGCCAGCAGTTACTCGAGACAAAGCACAGATACGCAGTATTTT.

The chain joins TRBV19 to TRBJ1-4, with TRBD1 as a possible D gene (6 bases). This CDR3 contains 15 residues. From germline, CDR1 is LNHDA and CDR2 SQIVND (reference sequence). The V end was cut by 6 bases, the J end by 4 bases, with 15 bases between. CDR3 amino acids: CASRARTAGNEKLFF. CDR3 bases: TGTGCCAGTAGAGCAAGGACAGCTGGTAATGAAAAACTGTTTTTT.

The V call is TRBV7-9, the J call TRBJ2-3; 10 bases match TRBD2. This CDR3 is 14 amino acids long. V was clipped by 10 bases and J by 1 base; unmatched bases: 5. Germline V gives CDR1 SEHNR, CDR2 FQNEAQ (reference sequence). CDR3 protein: CATSGSGRTDTQYF. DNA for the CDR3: TGTGCCACTAGCGGGAGCGGCCGCACAGATACGCAGTATTTT.

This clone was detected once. In DNA, the CDR3 is TGTGCCAGCAGCTTAATCAGGCCCGGGGGATCTGGAAACACCATATATTTT. It translates to CASSLIRPGGSGNTIYF. The gene calls are TRBV7-8 and TRBJ1-3; perhaps TRBD1 as D (5 bases). In germline, CDR1 is SGHVS, CDR2 FQNEAQ. The CDR3 sequence is 17 residues long. With 2 bases removed from V and 1 base from J, the gap between germline ends came to 15 bases.

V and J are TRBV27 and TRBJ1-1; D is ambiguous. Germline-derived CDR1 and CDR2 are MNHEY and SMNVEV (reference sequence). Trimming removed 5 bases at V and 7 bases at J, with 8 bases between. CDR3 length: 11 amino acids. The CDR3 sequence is CASSRGYEAFF. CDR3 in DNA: TGTGCCAGCAGTCGAGGTTATGAAGCTTTCTTT.